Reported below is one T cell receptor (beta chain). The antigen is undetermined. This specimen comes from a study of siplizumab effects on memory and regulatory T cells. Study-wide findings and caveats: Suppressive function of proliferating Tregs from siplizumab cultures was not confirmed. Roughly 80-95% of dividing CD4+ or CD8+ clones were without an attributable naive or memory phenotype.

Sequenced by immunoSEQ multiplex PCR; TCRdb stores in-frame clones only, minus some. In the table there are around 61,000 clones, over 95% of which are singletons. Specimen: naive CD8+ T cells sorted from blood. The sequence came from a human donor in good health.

Here the CDR3 reads CAWRTNEKLFF. The CDR3 DNA is TGTGCCTGGAGAACTAATGAAAAACTGTTTTTT. The genes are TRBV30 and TRBJ1-4; D unresolved. Looked up from germline, CDR1 is GTSNPN and CDR2 is SVGIG (reference sequence). The CDR3 totals 11 residues. Trimming pared 3 bases from V and 1 base from J, leaving 0 bases between.